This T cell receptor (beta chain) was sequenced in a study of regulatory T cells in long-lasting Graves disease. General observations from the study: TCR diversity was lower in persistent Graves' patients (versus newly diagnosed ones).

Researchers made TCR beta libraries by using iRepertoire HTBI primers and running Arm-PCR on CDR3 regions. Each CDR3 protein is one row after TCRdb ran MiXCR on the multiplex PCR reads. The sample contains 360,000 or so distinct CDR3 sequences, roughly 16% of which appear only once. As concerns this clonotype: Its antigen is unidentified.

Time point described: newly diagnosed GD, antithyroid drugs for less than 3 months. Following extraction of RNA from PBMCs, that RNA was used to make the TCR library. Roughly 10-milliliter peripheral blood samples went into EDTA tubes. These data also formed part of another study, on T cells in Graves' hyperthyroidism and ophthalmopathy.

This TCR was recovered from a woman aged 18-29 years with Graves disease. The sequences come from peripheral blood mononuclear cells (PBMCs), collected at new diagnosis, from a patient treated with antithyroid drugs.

The chain's CDR3 is CATSRDALFGRSYEQYF. CDR3 nucleotides: TGTGCCACCAGCAGAGATGCCCTATTTGGTAGGTCCTACGAGCAGTACTTC. This sequence joins TRBV15 and TRBJ2-7; D is ambiguous. The length of the CDR3 is 17 residues. Germline-derived CDR1 and CDR2 are LNHNV and YYDKDF (reference sequence). Trimming cost V 0 bases and J 1 base, with 16 bases left between them.